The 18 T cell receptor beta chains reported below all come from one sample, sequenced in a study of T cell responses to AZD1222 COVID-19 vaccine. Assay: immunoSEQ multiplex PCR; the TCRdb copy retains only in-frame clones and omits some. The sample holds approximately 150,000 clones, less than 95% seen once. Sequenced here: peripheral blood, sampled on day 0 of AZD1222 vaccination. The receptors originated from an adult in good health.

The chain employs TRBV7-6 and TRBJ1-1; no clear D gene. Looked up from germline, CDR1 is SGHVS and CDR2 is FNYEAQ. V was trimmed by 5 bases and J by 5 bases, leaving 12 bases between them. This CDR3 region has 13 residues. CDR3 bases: TGTGCCAGCAGCCTAAGCGGCGGGACTGAAGCTTTCTTT. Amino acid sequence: CASSLSGGTEAFF. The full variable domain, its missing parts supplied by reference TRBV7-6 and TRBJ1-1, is GAGVSQSPRYKVTKRGQDVALRCDPISGHVSLYWYRQALGQGPEFLTYFNYEAQQDKSGLPNDRFSAERPEGSISTLTIQRTEQRDSAMYRCASSLSGGTEAFFGQGTRLTVV.

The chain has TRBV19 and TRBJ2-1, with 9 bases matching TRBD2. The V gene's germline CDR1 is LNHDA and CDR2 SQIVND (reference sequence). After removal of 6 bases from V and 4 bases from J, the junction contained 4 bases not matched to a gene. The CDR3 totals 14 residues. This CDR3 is CASSPSGGYNEQFF. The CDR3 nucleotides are TGTGCCAGTAGCCCAAGCGGGGGGTACAATGAGCAGTTCTTC.

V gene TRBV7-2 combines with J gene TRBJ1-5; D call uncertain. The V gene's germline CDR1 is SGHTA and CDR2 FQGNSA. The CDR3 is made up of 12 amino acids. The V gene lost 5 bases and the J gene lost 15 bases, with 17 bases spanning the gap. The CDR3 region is CASSPSVGSLHF. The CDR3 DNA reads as TGTGCCAGCAGCCCATCTGTGGGTTCCCTGCATTTT.

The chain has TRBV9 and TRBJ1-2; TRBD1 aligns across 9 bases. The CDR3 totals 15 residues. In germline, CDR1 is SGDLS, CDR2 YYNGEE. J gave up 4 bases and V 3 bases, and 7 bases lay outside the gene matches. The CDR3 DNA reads TGTGCCAGCAGCGCAGGGGACAGGGTGGCCTATGGCTACACCTTC. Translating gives CASSAGDRVAYGYTF.

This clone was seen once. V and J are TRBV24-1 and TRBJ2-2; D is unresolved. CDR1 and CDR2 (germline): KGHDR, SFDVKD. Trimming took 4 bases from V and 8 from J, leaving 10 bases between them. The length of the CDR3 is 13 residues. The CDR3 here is CATSDPPLGELFF. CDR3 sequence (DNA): TGTGCCACCAGTGACCCTCCGTTGGGGGAGCTGTTTTTT.

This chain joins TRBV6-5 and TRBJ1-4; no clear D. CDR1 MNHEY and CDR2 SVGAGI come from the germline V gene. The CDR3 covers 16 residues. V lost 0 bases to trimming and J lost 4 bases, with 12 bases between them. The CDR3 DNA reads TGTGCCAGCAGTTACTCCGGGCCCACAAGTAATGAAAAACTGTTTTTT. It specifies CASSYSGPTSNEKLFF.

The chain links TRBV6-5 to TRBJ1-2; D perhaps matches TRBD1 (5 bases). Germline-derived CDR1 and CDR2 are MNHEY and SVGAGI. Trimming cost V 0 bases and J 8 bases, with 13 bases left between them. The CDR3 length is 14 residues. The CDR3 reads CASSYSGEARGYTF. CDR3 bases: TGTGCCAGCAGTTACTCAGGGGAAGCTCGGGGCTACACCTTC.

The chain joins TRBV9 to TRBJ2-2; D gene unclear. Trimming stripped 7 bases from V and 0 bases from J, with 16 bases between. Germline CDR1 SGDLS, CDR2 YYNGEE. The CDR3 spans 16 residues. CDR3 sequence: CASGNRAEANTGELFF. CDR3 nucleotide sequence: TGTGCCAGCGGGAATAGGGCCGAAGCGAACACCGGGGAGCTGTTTTTT. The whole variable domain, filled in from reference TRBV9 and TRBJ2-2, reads DSGVTQTPKHLITATGQRVTLRCSPRSGDLSVYWYQQSLDQGLQFLIQYYNGEERAKGNILERFSAQQFPDLHSELNLSSLELGDSALYFCASGNRAEANTGELFFGEGSRLTVL.

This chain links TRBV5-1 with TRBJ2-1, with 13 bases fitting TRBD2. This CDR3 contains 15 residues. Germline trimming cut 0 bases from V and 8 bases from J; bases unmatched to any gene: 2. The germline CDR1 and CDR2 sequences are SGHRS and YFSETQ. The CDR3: CASSLGTSGGDEQFF. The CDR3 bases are TGCGCCAGCAGCTTGGGGACTAGCGGGGGTGATGAGCAGTTCTTC. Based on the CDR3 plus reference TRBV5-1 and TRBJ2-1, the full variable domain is KAGVTQTPRYLIKTRGQQVTLSCSPISGHRSVSWYQQTPGQGLQFLFEYFSETQRNKGNFPGRFSGRQFSNSRSEMNVSTLELGDSALYLCASSLGTSGGDEQFFGPGTRLTVL.

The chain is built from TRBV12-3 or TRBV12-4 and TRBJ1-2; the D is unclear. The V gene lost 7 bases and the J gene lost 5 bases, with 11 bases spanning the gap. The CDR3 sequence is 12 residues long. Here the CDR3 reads CASTTLRYGYTF. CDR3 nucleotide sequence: TGTGCCAGCACCACGTTAAGATATGGCTACACCTTC.

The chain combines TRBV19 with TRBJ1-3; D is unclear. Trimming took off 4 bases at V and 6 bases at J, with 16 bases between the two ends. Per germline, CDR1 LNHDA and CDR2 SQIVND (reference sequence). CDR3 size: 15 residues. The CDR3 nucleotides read TGTGCCAGTAGTAAGGAGGGATCGGTAATAAACACCATATATTTT. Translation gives CASSKEGSVINTIYF. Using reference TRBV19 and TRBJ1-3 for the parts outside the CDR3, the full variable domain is DGGITQSPKYLFRKEGQNVTLSCEQNLNHDAMYWYRQDPGQGLRLIYYSQIVNDFQKGDIAEGYSVSREKKESFPLTVTSAQKNPTAFYLCASSKEGSVINTIYFGEGSWLTVV.

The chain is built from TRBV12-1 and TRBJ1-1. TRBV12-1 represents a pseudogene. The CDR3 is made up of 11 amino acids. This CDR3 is CASSRAWGPLF. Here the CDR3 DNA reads TGTGCCAGCAGCCGCGCGTGGGGTCCCCTTTTT.

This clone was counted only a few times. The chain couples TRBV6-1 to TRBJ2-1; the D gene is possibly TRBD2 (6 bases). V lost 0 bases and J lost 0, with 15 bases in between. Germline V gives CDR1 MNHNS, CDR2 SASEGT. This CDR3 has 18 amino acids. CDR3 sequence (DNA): TGTGCCAGCAGTGAAGCTCTCGCTAGCGAACCCTCCTACAATGAGCAGTTCTTC. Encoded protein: CASSEALASEPSYNEQFF.

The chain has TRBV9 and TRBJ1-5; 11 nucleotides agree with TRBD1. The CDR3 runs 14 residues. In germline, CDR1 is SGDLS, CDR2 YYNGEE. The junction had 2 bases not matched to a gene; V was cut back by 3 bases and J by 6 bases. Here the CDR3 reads CASSAGTGGQPQHF. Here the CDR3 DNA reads TGTGCCAGCAGCGCCGGGACAGGGGGTCAGCCCCAGCATTTT.

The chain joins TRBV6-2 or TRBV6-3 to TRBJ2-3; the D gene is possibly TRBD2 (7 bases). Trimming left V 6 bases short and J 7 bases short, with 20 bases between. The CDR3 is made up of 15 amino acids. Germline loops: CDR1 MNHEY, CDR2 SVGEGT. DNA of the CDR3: TGTGCCAGCAGCCCCGGACTGGCGGGGGCCCATACGCAGTATTTT. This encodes CASSPGLAGAHTQYF.

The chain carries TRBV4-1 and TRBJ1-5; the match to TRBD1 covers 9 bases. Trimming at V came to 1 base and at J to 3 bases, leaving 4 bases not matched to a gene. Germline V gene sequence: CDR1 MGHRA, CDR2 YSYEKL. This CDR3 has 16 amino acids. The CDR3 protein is CASSQGTGVYNQPQHF. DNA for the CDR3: TGCGCCAGCAGCCAAGGGACAGGGGTCTACAATCAGCCCCAGCATTTT.

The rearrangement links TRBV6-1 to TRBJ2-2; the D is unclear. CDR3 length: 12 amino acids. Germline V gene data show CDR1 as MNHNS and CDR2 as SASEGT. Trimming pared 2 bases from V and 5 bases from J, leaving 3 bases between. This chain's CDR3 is CASSEYTGELFF. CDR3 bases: TGTGCCAGCAGTGAATATACCGGGGAGCTGTTTTTT.

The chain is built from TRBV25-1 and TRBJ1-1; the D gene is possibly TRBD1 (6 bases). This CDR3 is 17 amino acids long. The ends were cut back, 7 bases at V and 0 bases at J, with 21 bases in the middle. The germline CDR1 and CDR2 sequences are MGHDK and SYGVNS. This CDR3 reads CASTGRVGQPMNTEAFF. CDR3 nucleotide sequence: TGTGCCAGCACCGGAAGGGTCGGACAGCCCATGAACACTGAAGCTTTCTTT.